This TCR beta chain comes out of a study of OX40 agonist ivuxolimab in advanced cancers. Study-level information: Dose-escalation patients' cancers were hepatocellular carcinoma, melanoma, renal cell or head and neck cancer.

Repertoires were generated with immunoSEQ multiplex PCR, while TCRdb's copy carries only in-frame clones and drops some. The repertoire holds tens of thousands of clones, with about 87% as singletons. V lost 4 bases to trimming and J lost 5 bases, with 23 bases between them. This CDR3 spans 17 amino acids. The germline V gene encodes CDR1 LGHNA and CDR2 YNFKEQ. The sequence derives from an adult with an advanced solid tumor such as melanoma, head and neck, liver or kidney cancer. This material consisted of CD4+ or CD8+ T cells sorted from blood, taken in a trial of the OX40 agonist ivuxolimab. V is TRBV4-2 and J is TRBJ2-5; D may be TRBD1 or TRBD2 (5 bases each). The chain's CDR3 is CASSRGSMAGSSETQYF. CDR3 bases: TGTGCCAGCAGCCGGGGGAGTATGGCGGGTTCATCGGAGACCCAGTACTTC.